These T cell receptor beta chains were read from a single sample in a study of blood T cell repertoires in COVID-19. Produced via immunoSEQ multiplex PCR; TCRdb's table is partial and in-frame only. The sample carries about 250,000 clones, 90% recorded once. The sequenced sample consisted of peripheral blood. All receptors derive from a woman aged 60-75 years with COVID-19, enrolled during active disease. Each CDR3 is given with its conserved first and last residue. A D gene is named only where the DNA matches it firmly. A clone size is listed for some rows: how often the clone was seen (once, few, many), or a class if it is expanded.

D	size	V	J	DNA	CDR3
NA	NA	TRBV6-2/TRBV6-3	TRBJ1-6	TGTGCCAGCAGTTACACCGGCGCAGGGAATTCACCCCTCCACTTT	CASSYTGAGNSPLHF
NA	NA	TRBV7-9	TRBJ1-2	TGTGCCAGCAGCTTGGGAGGGCAGGGCGGCTACACCTTC	CASSLGGQGGYTF
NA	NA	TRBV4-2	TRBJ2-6	TGTGCCAGCAGCCAAGTTGGCGGGGTAACCGGGGCCAACGTCCTGACTTTC	CASSQVGGVTGANVLTF
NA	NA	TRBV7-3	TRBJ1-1	TGTGCCAGCAGCCAAGGACAGCCTGGAACAACTGAAGCTTTCTTT	CASSQGQPGTTEAFF
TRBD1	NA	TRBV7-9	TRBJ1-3	TGTGCCAGCAGCCGGGACAGGGCTGGAAACACCATATATTTT	CASSRDRAGNTIYF
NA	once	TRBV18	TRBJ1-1	TGTGCCAGCTCGCAACCGAGGGGGTCTGTGGGGACTGAAGCTTTCTTT	CASSQPRGSVGTEAFF
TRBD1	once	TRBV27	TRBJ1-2	TGTGCCACGTTCCGTCCCACGGGACAGGGGGTTAACTATGGCTACACCTTC	CATFRPTGQGVNYGYTF
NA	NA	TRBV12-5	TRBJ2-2	TGTGCTAGTGGTTTGGAAGGGCAAAGGGGCGTCACCGGGGAGCTGTTTTTT	CASGLEGQRGVTGELFF
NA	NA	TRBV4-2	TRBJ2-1	TGTGCCAGCAGCCAAGAGGGCAGGGTTGCGGGATACAATGAGCAGTTCTTC	CASSQEGRVAGYNEQFF
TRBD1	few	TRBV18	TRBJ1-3	TGTGCCAGCTCACCGACCTGGACAGGGGGAGGAAACACCATATATTTT	CASSPTWTGGGNTIYF
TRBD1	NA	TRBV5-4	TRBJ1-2	TGTGCCAGCAGCTTAGGGACAGGACACTATGGCTACACCTTC	CASSLGTGHYGYTF
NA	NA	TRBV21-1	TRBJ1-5	TGTGCCACCGTCGCGGGGAACGGTAGGGGCAATCAGCCCCAGCATTTT	CATVAGNGRGNQPQHF
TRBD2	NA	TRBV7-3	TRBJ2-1	TGTGCCAGCAGCTTTGAACCGGGACTAGCGGCCGATGAGCAGTTCTTC	CASSFEPGLAADEQFF
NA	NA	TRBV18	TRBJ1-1	TGTGCCAGCTCCCCGCGCGCACTTGGCGGCAACACTGAAGCTTTCTTT	CASSPRALGGNTEAFF
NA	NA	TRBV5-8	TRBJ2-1	TGTGCCAGCAGCCTAGGAGACTACAATGAGCAGTTCTTC	CASSLGDYNEQFF
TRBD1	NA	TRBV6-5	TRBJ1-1	TGTGCCAGCAGGCAACAGGGGTCTGAAGCTTTCTTT	CASRQQGSEAFF
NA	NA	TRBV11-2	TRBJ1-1	TGTGCCAGCAGCTTAGACGGGGGGCTGAACACTGAAGCTTTCTTT	CASSLDGGLNTEAFF
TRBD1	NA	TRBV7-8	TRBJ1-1	TGTGCCAGCAGCACATCCTACAGGGGCACCATGAACACTGAAGCTTTCTTT	CASSTSYRGTMNTEAFF
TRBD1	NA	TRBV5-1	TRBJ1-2	TGCGCCAGCAGCGTAGGGACAGTTAACTATGGCTACACCTTC	CASSVGTVNYGYTF
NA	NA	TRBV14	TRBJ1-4	TGTGCCAGCAGCCAACAGGGTGTTGGTGAAAAACTGTTTTTT	CASSQQGVGEKLFF
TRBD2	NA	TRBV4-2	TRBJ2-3	TGTGCCAGCAGCCAATACGCGGGGGGGCGCGACACGCAGTATTTT	CASSQYAGGRDTQYF
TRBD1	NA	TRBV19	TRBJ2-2	TGTGCCAGCCAACAGAGGGGACAGGGTAACACCGGGGAGCTGTTTTTT	CASQQRGQGNTGELFF
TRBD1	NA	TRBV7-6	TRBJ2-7	TGTGCCAGCAGGGACAGGGGTCGGCCCTACGAGCAGTACTTC	CASRDRGRPYEQYF
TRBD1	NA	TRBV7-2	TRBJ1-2	TGTGCCAGCAGCGTAGACAGGGGGTCGGGGGATGGCTACACCTTC	CASSVDRGSGDGYTF
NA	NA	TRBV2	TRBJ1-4	TGTGCCAGCAGAGCCGTGACATCAAGTGAAAAACTGTTTTTT	CASRAVTSSEKLFF
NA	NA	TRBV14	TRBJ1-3	TGTGCCAGCAGCCAGCGGAACACCATATATTTT	CASSQRNTIYF
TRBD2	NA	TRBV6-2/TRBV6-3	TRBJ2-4	TGTGCCAGCAGCCGTACTAGCGGGGGGCCTCTAGCCAAAAACATTCAGTACTTC	CASSRTSGGPLAKNIQYF
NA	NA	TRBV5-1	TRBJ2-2	TGCGCCAGCAGCTTGGTTTTCGGGGGGAACACCGGGGAGCTGTTTTTT	CASSLVFGGNTGELFF
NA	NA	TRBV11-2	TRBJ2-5	TGTGCCAGCAGCTTAGATATGTCTGGCGGACAAGAGACCCAGTACTTC	CASSLDMSGGQETQYF
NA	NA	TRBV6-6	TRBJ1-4	TGTGCCAGCAGCCTCGGACAGATGAATGAAAAACTGTTTTTT	CASSLGQMNEKLFF
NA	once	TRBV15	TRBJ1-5	TGTGCCACCAGGGCCCTGGGGGCTTTCAATCAGCCCCAGCATTTT	CATRALGAFNQPQHF
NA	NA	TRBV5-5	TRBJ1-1	TGTGCCAGCAGCCTGAGAGGTGTCACTGAAGCTTTCTTT	CASSLRGVTEAFF
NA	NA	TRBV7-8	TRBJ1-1	TGTGCCAGCAGCTTAGAAGGGGGGGCGGTGTCAGGTACTGAAGCTTTCTTT	CASSLEGGAVSGTEAFF
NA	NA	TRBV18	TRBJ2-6	TGTGCCAGCTCACCCCAAGACCTAGTAACTGGGGCCAACGTCCTGACTTTC	CASSPQDLVTGANVLTF
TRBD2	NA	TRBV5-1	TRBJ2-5	TGCGCCAGCAGCTTGGGGCGGGGGATAGAGACCCAGTACTTC	CASSLGRGIETQYF
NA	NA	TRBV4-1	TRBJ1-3	TGCGCCAGCAGCCCGACGACAGGCTCTGGAAACACCATATATTTT	CASSPTTGSGNTIYF
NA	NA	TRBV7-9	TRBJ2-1	TGTGCCAGCAGCTTAGCGGAGGACTACCCAGACAATGAGCAGTTCTTC	CASSLAEDYPDNEQFF
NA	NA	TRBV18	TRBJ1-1	TGTGCCAGCTCACCAAGGCAGGCTAACACTGAAGCTTTCTTT	CASSPRQANTEAFF
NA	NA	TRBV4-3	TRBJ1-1	TGCGCCAGCAGCCAAGACGGGCGGGCCCATGAAGCTTTCTTT	CASSQDGRAHEAFF
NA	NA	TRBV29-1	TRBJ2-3	TGCAGCGTGACAACCACAGGGTCCTTCACAGATACGCAGTATTTT	CSVTTTGSFTDTQYF
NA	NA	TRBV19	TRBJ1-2	TGTGCCAGTAGTACCCAGTATGGCTACACCTTC	CASSTQYGYTF
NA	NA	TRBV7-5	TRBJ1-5	TGTGCCAGAAGCTTTTCTTTCCCGAGCGAGACAGGGAATCAGCCCCAGCATTTT	CARSFSFPSETGNQPQHF